This T cell receptor beta chain is drawn from a study of shared clonotypes between healthy human individuals (dated by TCRdb to 2020 to 2021). Study-level background: Three men and a couple of women, aged 18 to 49 years, made up the cohort. To increase sequencing depth and limit assay-specific biases, different laboratories used diverse techniques to prepare libraries and sequence TCR repertoires. For each donor, three plates each were used for CD4 naive and CD4 memory, two plates were used for CD8 naive, and one plate was used for CD8 memory. Between about 0.8 and 9 billion PBMCs per donor were obtained by leukapheresis. To estimate repertoire size and how much clonotype sharing occurs between individuals, the study deeply sequenced the blood TCR repertoires of five healthy adults.

TCR CDR3 regions were amplified from genomic DNA by multiplex PCR using the deep immunoSEQ assay. For each cell subset, the extracted genomic DNA was distributed evenly across all wells of several immunoSEQ 96-well plates, and each plate served as one replicate. For sorted subsets, each replicate PCR was loaded with about 0.2 ug genomic DNA, equivalent to some 27,000 T cell genomes. The purified libraries were quantified using a Qubit 3.0 fluorometer, sized with a Bioanalyzer 2100, and then quantified again using the KAPA Library Quantification kit. Every immunoSEQ 96-well plate was sequenced on a separate single-read 150-cycle Illumina NextSeq 550 flow cell. Per the source publication's procedure: Because the immunoSEQ output included only junctional sequences and no quality scores, the filtering could not be the same as the filtering used for full-length reads. To assign V/J genes and CDR3, sequences were annotated using PyIR, a Python wrapper for IgBLAST v1.9, with IMGT germline references. Reads were removed for weak V/J assignments (E-value above 1e-6), missing CDR3, stop codons, out-of-frame junctions, or ambiguous translated residues. V3J clonotypes were defined as sequences sharing the same inferred V gene, J gene, and CDR3 amino acid sequence. Percentage overlap between repertoires was computed as shared unique clonotypes divided by the size of the smaller repertoire. Repertoire richness was assessed with RTK rarefaction, the Chao1 estimator, and Recon v2.1 estimates of unobserved clonotypes. OLGA was used to compute generation probabilities for all TCRbeta clonotypes that the gDNA method yielded from a few donors. Entries here come from immuneACCESS through TCRdb and include only in-frame sequences with V and J called. Some clones fail to appear in such tables; in the studies checked, an unresolved V gene covers under half of the shortfall, and the cause of the remainder is unknown. The V and J calls and clone size come from that table; D and trimming were worked out from the DNA. This sample has around 1.5 million clones in its table, and nearly 99% of those were observed once. The top ten constitute roughly 0.45% of the sample.

Regarding this clone: Its recognized antigen is unknown. Per-base quality was not reported, and no clone a single base away is much larger than it.

Summary of the overall study and its limitations: Sampling was restricted to blood, and TCR repertoires in tissues likely differ from the TCR repertoires found in blood. Incomplete sequencing was indicated by rarefaction of sorted-subset datasets, despite the large sequencing depth. Across a few donors, approximately 4.9% of naive CD4, approximately 3.6% of naive CD8, about 2% of memory CD4, and about 0.44% of memory CD8 clonotypes were shared. The small number of donors limited the genetic and exposure-history diversity represented. Pairwise subsampling led to the expectation that sequencing depth would affect the degree of clonotype sharing among donors. Naive subsets generally had larger estimated clonotype richness than memory subsets. Higher generation probabilities were observed for clonotypes shared by all four sorted-subset donors than for non-shared clonotypes.

The donors were healthy, HIV-negative adults with no recently reported acute infections or vaccinations. Every donor was a Caucasian adult residing in Nashville, Tennessee, USA. CD4+ T cells were enriched by magnetic negative selection; naive cells were then positively selected on CD45RA, and the negative fraction formed the memory subset. After blood collection by leukapheresis, PBMCs were isolated using Ficoll-Histopaque density gradient centrifugation and then cryopreserved in the vapor phase of liquid nitrogen. Purity and quantity of every magnetically sorted T cell population were checked by analytical flow cytometry. Each sorted fraction had its genomic DNA isolated and then quantified by UV absorbance on a Nanodrop 2000c. The V end loses 0 bases and the J end loses 0 bases, and a stretch of 23 bases separates them. Reading the germline V gene gives CDR1 SGHVS and CDR2 FQNEAQ. The CDR3 has 20 amino acids, counting the end cysteine and phenylalanine. The read is trimmed to its CDR3 DNA, 60 bases read in frame from base 1.

What was sequenced was naive CD4+ T cells sorted from blood. The label giving this sample's cell subset or site can be read as: CD45RA+ positively selected. The rearrangement joined TRBV7-8 to TRBJ1-1; the D gene identity is not certain. This receptor was obtained from a man younger than 45 in good health. The CDR3 corresponds to CASSLAPRRGATFMNTEAFF. At the DNA level, the sequence is TGTGCCAGCAGCTTAGCCCCGCGCCGGGGAGCTACGTTTATGAACACTGAAGCTTTCTTT.